This T cell receptor (beta chain) was sequenced for a study of blood T cell repertoires in COVID-19. Study context: Both acute and convalescent COVID-19 samples were obtained from the United States, Italy and Spain. Sources were T cells, B-cell-depleted T cells, or PBMCs; the material itself was cDNA or gDNA.

Measured with immunoSEQ multiplex PCR; TCRdb has only the in-frame clones, and not every one. In the table there are fewer than 350,000 clones, about 89% of which are singletons. This clone has only one observation. The sequence was collected from a woman aged 45-65 years who had recovered from COVID-19. Material for sequencing was peripheral blood.

CDR3 bases: TGTGCCAGCAGCGAGGGGGGGTCTGGAGGAGAGCAGTACTTC. Protein sequence: CASSEGGSGGEQYF. This sequence joins TRBV9 and TRBJ2-7, with D perhaps matching TRBD2 (7 bases). CDR1 and CDR2 (germline): SGDLS, YYNGEE. V lost 3 bases, J lost 7 bases, and 17 bases lay in between. The CDR3 is made up of 14 amino acids.